The 27 T cell receptor beta chains presented below share a single source sample, sequenced in a study of post-analysis software for immune sequencing data. Study results and limitations: Included in a set of 5 or 6 TRBV segments more frequent in patients than controls were TRBV5-6, TRBV5-1 and TRBV20-1.

Sequencing libraries made from TCR beta cDNA carried unique molecular identifiers. In TCRdb, the PCR reads were re-called with MiXCR into one record per CDR3 protein. The sample yields hundreds of thousands of distinct CDR3 sequences, about 27% seen once. The antigens of these receptors remain unknown. The specimen was blood. The receptors here all came from a girl aged 5-17 years with multiple sclerosis.

Ten or more counts support this clonotype. The genes are TRBV29-1 and TRBJ1-2; the D is unclear. V lost 4 bases and J 6 bases, leaving 9 bases between the germline ends. The CDR3 runs 11 residues. Germline loops: CDR1 SQVTM, CDR2 ANQGSEA. The CDR3 here is CSVGAVDGYTF. The CDR3 coding sequence is TGCAGCGTTGGGGCAGTCGATGGCTACACCTTC. The variable domain in full, with the rest retrieved from reference TRBV29-1 and TRBJ1-2, is SAVISQKPSRDICQRGTSLTIQCQVDSQVTMMFWYRQQPGQSLTLIATANQGSEATYESGFVIDKFPISRPNLTFSTLTVSNMSPEDSSIYLCSVGAVDGYTFGSGTRLTVV.

V usage is TRBV6-6 and J usage is TRBJ2-3, with D tentatively TRBD2 (6 bases). Per germline, CDR1 MNHNY and CDR2 SVGAGI (reference sequence). The ends were cut back, 6 bases at V and 7 bases at J, with 23 bases in the middle. The CDR3 is made up of 16 amino acids. CDR3 in amino acids: CASSQFGAGNTHTQYF. The CDR3 DNA sequence: TGTGCCAGCAGCCAGTTTGGGGCGGGGAACACCCATACGCAGTATTTT.

The V and J genes are TRBV29-1 and TRBJ2-5; D is possibly TRBD1 or TRBD2 (5 bases each). V lost 4 bases and J 11 bases, leaving 23 bases between the germline ends. This CDR3 is 14 amino acids long. In germline, CDR1 is SQVTM, CDR2 ANQGSEA. The CDR3 here is CSVAPSRVLGEQYF. The CDR3 DNA reads TGCAGCGTTGCTCCATCCAGGGTTCTAGGGGAGCAGTACTTC.

In this sample, this clonotype turned up many times. The genes are TRBV10-3 and TRBJ2-1; 11 nucleotides agree with TRBD2. The CDR3 extends over 15 amino acids. V was clipped by 4 bases and J by 5 bases; unmatched bases: 4. CDR1 ENHRY and CDR2 SYGVKD come from the germline V gene. CDR3 in amino acids: CAISGSGGAHNEQFF. The CDR3 nucleotides read TGTGCCATCAGTGGTAGCGGGGGGGCCCACAATGAGCAGTTCTTC.

The chain links TRBV11-2 to TRBJ2-3; 8 bases align to TRBD2. The CDR3 is 16 amino acids. Looked up from germline, CDR1 is SGHAT and CDR2 is FQNNGV. J gave up 6 bases and V 5 bases, and 13 bases lay outside the gene matches. The CDR3 spells CASSRRQAGAADTQYF. In DNA form, the CDR3 reads TGTGCCAGCAGCCGAAGACAAGCGGGAGCGGCCGATACGCAGTATTTT.

This clonotype has just one count. The chain carries TRBV1 and TRBJ2-3; TRBD2 is the table's D call and was not checked against the DNA. TRBV1 counts as a pseudogene. The CDR3 contains 16 residues. The CDR3 DNA follows: TGCACCAGCATAACCGGACTAGCGGCCTTCACAGATACGCAGTATTTT. It codes for CTSITGLAAFTDTQYF.

This clonotype was found a few times. The rearrangement joins TRBV7-9 to TRBJ1-1; 8 nucleotides agree with TRBD1. V lost 6 bases, J lost 2 bases, and 2 bases stayed unmatched. Per the germline V gene, CDR1 is SEHNR and CDR2 is FQNEAQ (reference sequence). The CDR3 is made up of 13 amino acids. The chain's CDR3 is CASSDRGNTEAFF. The CDR3 DNA reads as TGTGCCAGCAGTGACAGGGGTAACACTGAAGCTTTCTTT. Based on the CDR3 plus reference TRBV7-9 and TRBJ1-1, the full variable domain is DTGVSQNPRHKITKRGQNVTFRCDPISEHNRLYWYRQTLGQGPEFLTYFQNEAQLEKSRLLSDRFSAERPKGSFSTLEIQRTEQGDSAMYLCASSDRGNTEAFFGQGTRLTVV.

This clonotype has only a few counts. This chain connects TRBV6-2 or TRBV6-3 to TRBJ2-5; D is unclear. The CDR3 consists of 13 residues. Germline V lookup: CDR1 MNHEY, CDR2 SVGEGT. Trimming took 7 bases from V and 7 from J, leaving 16 bases between them. The CDR3 DNA reads as TGTGCCAGCACCGAAATCCGTGGGATGACCCAGTACTTC. Its protein product is CASTEIRGMTQYF.

This clonotype was seen repeatedly, ten times or more. The V and J genes are TRBV29-1 and TRBJ2-5; 12 bases are shared with TRBD2. Per the germline V gene, CDR1 is SQVTM and CDR2 is ANQGSEA. The CDR3 length is 14 residues. Trimming at V came to 7 bases and at J to 1 base, leaving 4 bases not matched to a gene. Here the CDR3 DNA reads TGCAGCGCTAGCGGGAGGGGTCGCCAAGAGACCCAGTACTTC. Its protein is CSASGRGRQETQYF.

This clonotype showed up just a few times. V gene TRBV6-4 combines with J gene TRBJ2-3; D gene uncertain. V was pared by 0 bases and J by 4 bases, with 11 bases between. The CDR3 runs 15 residues. In germline, CDR1 is MRHNA, CDR2 SNTAGT. The CDR3 here is CASSDSGSAADTQYF. The DNA for the CDR3 is TGTGCCAGCAGTGACTCCGGCAGCGCCGCAGATACGCAGTATTTT.

This clonotype was observed a few times. The genes are TRBV10-3 and TRBJ1-1; D gene unclear. The V gene's germline CDR1 is ENHRY and CDR2 SYGVKD. Trimming took off 6 bases at V and 0 bases at J, with 14 bases between the two ends. This CDR3 comprises 15 residues. CDR3 bases: TGTGCCATCAGGATGTCTACCAACATGAACACTGAAGCTTTCTTT. This translates into CAIRMSTNMNTEAFF.

The gene calls are TRBV5-1 and TRBJ2-1; D is possibly TRBD1 (6 bases). The V and J ends lost 4 bases and 10 bases respectively, with 24 bases between them. CDR3 length: 16 residues. Germline loops: CDR1 SGHRS, CDR2 YFSETQ. CDR3 sequence: CASSLQTGYLAREQFF. The CDR3, as DNA: TGCGCCAGCAGCCTGCAAACAGGGTACCTAGCTCGGGAGCAGTTCTTC.

This rearrangement joins TRBV6-5 to TRBJ2-5, with 7 bases identical to TRBD1. Losses at the gene ends were 2 bases for V and 2 bases for J; bases not matched to a gene: 2. Germline-derived CDR1 and CDR2 are MNHEY and SVGAGI. This CDR3 has 14 amino acids. The CDR3 DNA follows: TGTGCCAGCAGTTACGGGGACAGACAAGAGACCCAGTACTTC. This sequence encodes CASSYGDRQETQYF.

Notes on this clonotype: This may be a read error: a much more frequent sequence differs by one nucleotide. The chain links TRBV5-5 to TRBJ2-5; a possible D gene is TRBD2 (5 bases). Germline loops: CDR1 SGHKS, CDR2 YYEKEE (reference sequence). Deletions cut 9 bases from V and 1 base from J, with 10 bases between. The CDR3 runs 12 residues. The CDR3 coding sequence is TGTGCCACCTCCGGGATCCAAGAGACCCAGTACTTC. Translated, it gives CATSGIQETQYF.

There are a few counts of this clonotype. J is TRBJ1-5 and V is TRBV19, with TRBD1 as a possible D gene (5 bases). Trimming removed 6 bases from V and 0 bases from J, with 12 bases in between. The CDR3 consists of 15 residues. Per the germline V gene, CDR1 is LNHDA and CDR2 is SQIVND (reference sequence). In DNA, the CDR3 is TGTGCCAGTAGACTGCGACAGCATAGCAATCAGCCCCAGCATTTT. Translation: CASRLRQHSNQPQHF.

The chain links TRBV3-1 to TRBJ2-4; 8 positions match TRBD2. The CDR3 contains 15 residues. The V gene end was trimmed by 0 bases and the J gene end by 9 bases; junction bases not matched to a gene: 7. Germline CDR1 is LGHDT and CDR2 is YNNKEL (reference sequence). CDR3 amino acids: CASSQDFGGGLIQYF. Here the CDR3 DNA reads TGTGCCAGCAGCCAAGATTTCGGCGGGGGGCTCATTCAGTACTTC.

The chain employs TRBV6-5 and TRBJ2-7; TRBD2 matches 8 bases. J gave up 6 bases and V 8 bases, and 12 bases lay outside the gene matches. This CDR3 contains 14 residues. Germline V lookup: CDR1 MNHEY, CDR2 SVGAGI. CDR3 region: CASSGGVVPCEQYF. As DNA, the CDR3 is TGTGCCAGCTCCGGGGGGGTAGTCCCCTGCGAGCAGTACTTC.

This clonotype came up a few times. The gene calls are TRBV20-1 and TRBJ2-5, with TRBD2 matching 9 bases. Unmatched junction bases numbered 17, after V lost 4 bases and J lost 11 bases. This CDR3 is built from 15 residues. Germline loops: CDR1 DFQATT, CDR2 SNEGSKA (reference sequence). For the CDR3, the DNA is TGCAGTGCTACGGTTCCCGCGGGAGGGCGGAATGAGCAGTACTTC. It is translated as CSATVPAGGRNEQYF.

The V call is TRBV4-1, the J call TRBJ1-2; D is undetermined. The CDR3 is 17 residues long. The V gene lost 1 base and the J gene lost 3 bases, with 18 bases spanning the gap. Germline V gene data show CDR1 as MGHRA and CDR2 as YSYEKL. The CDR3 DNA sequence: TGCGCCAGCAGCCAAGTATTATGGGCAGGTAATTACTATGGCTACACCTTC. Translating gives CASSQVLWAGNYYGYTF.

V gene TRBV7-2 combines with J gene TRBJ2-7; the match to TRBD2 covers 11 bases. CDR1 SGHTA and CDR2 FQGNSA come from the germline V gene. V lost 5 bases, J lost 2 bases, and 11 bases stayed unmatched. The CDR3 runs 17 residues. The CDR3 loop reads CASSPILAGGIPYEQYF. DNA for the CDR3: TGTGCCAGCAGCCCTATTCTAGCGGGAGGAATTCCCTACGAGCAGTACTTC.

The rearrangement uses TRBV5-1 and TRBJ1-2; D gene uncertain. V lost 0 bases, J lost 4 bases, and 10 bases lay in between. The germline V gene has CDR1 SGHRS and CDR2 YFSETQ. The CDR3 is made up of 14 amino acids. The DNA of the CDR3 is TGCGCCAGCAGCTTGGAAGGGAACGGCTATGGCTACACCTTC. As protein: CASSLEGNGYGYTF.

The CDR3 bases are TGTGCCAGCAGCTCGCCCCCGCAATACGAGCAGTACTTC. Amino acids: CASSSPPQYEQYF. J is TRBJ2-7 and V is TRBV7-2; no clear D gene. The germline V gene has CDR1 SGHTA and CDR2 FQGNSA. The CDR3 covers 13 residues. V lost 4 bases and J 4 bases, leaving 11 bases between the germline ends.

This sequence joins TRBV7-2 and TRBJ1-5; no clear D gene. V lost 6 bases, J lost 0 bases, and 6 bases lay in between. CDR1 and CDR2 (germline): SGHTA, FQGNSA. This CDR3 is 13 amino acids long. The CDR3 is CASRQNSNQPQHF. Here the CDR3 DNA reads TGTGCCAGCAGACAAAATAGCAATCAGCCCCAGCATTTT. Combining the CDR3 with reference TRBV7-2 and TRBJ1-5 gives the whole variable domain GAGVSQSPSNKVTEKGKDVELRCDPISGHTALYWYRQSLGQGLEFLIYFQGNSAPDKSGLPSDRFSAERTGGSVSTLTIQRTQQEDSAVYLCASRQNSNQPQHFGDGTRLSIL.

The chain recombines TRBV12-3 or TRBV12-4 with TRBJ1-1, with D hard to call. V shed 2 bases and J shed 3 bases, with 7 bases lying between them. CDR3 length: 13 amino acids. The CDR3 coding sequence is TGTGCCAGCAGTTTAAAAAGGGACACTGAAGCTTTCTTT. It translates to CASSLKRDTEAFF.

This clonotype was observed many times. The chain is built from TRBV28 and TRBJ2-4; 10 nucleotides line up with TRBD1. The CDR3 consists of 15 residues. CDR1 is MDHEN and CDR2 is SYDVKM in the germline V gene. Germline trimming cut 5 bases from V and 7 bases from J; bases unmatched to any gene: 8. CDR3 sequence (DNA): TGTGCCAGCAGTCAACCTGGGACAGGGGATAACATTCAGTACTTC. Amino acids: CASSQPGTGDNIQYF.

The V gene is TRBV5-1, the J gene TRBJ2-1; 7 bases are a match to TRBD2. The CDR3 has 14 amino acids. The germline V gene has CDR1 SGHRS and CDR2 YFSETQ. V shed 3 bases and J 6 bases; nucleotides not matched to a gene: 6. The chain's CDR3 is CASSWGGGGNEQFF. In DNA form, the CDR3 reads TGCGCCAGCAGCTGGGGGGGTGGCGGCAATGAGCAGTTCTTC.

The chain is built from TRBV6-2 or TRBV6-3 and TRBJ2-1, with unresolved D. V shed 2 bases and J shed 0 bases, with 8 bases lying between them. Germline CDR1 MNHEY, CDR2 SVGEGT. This CDR3 region has 15 residues. CDR3 protein: CASSYLGDSYNEQFF. The CDR3 nucleotides read TGTGCCAGCAGTTACCTAGGCGACTCCTACAATGAGCAGTTCTTC.